Presented here are 23 T cell receptor beta chains from one specimen sequenced in a study of T cells in Graves' hyperthyroidism and ophthalmopathy. It was RNA transcripts that yielded the amplified TCR beta CDR3 regions. Using the HTBI primer set, a first-round RT-PCR was run on the TCR CDR3. TCRdb re-analysed the multiplex PCR reads in MiXCR, keeping a single row per CDR3 protein. This repertoire shows approximately 400,000 distinct CDR3 sequences, roughly 15% found once; its top ten account for around 20%. Sequenced sample: blood. Every receptor here comes from a woman between 25 and 40 years old with Graves' ophthalmopathy.

The chain carries TRBV4-1 and TRBJ2-5, with a possible D match to TRBD2 (5 bases). CDR1 is MGHRA and CDR2 is YSYEKL in the germline V gene. The CDR3 is made up of 14 amino acids. The V end lost 1 base, the J end lost 4 bases, and 10 bases lay between the germline ends. CDR3 amino acids: CASSQVEDPETQYF. CDR3 nucleotides: TGCGCCAGCAGCCAAGTGGAGGACCCAGAGACCCAGTACTTC.

Note on this clonotype: This clone may be a read error of a much larger clone one base away. This chain uses TRBV7-3 with TRBJ1-1; D unclear. V was trimmed by 5 bases and J by 6 bases, leaving 22 bases between them. Germline CDR1 is SGHTA and CDR2 is FQGTGA. The CDR3 extends over 16 amino acids. In nucleotides, the CDR3 is TGTGCCAGCAGCAATACTAAAGACGGAAAAAACGCTGAAGCTTTCTTT. It translates to CASSNTKDGKNAEAFF.

The chain joins TRBV19 to TRBJ1-4; possible D gene TRBD1, 6 bases. Germline V gene lookup returns CDR1 LNHDA and CDR2 SQIVND (reference sequence). V lost 2 bases, J lost 0 bases, and 10 bases lay in between. The length of the CDR3 is 16 residues. Written as DNA, the CDR3 is TGTGCCAGTAGTATACGGGACAAAGCAACTAATGAAAAACTGTTTTTT. Amino acids: CASSIRDKATNEKLFF.

About this clonotype itself: A read error may produce the germline difference seen at one junction end. The rearrangement uses TRBV11-2 and TRBJ2-6; 7 bases fit TRBD1. CDR1 is SGHAT, CDR2 FQNNGV, per germline. The CDR3 is made up of 15 amino acids. The CDR3: CASSVDRAGANVLTF. CDR3 nucleotides: TGTGCCAGCAGCGTAGACAGGGCCGGGGCCAACGTCCTGACTTTC.

This clonotype was recorded many times. The CDR3 loop is CSARWPSTDTQYF. In nucleotides, the CDR3 is TGCAGTGCTAGATGGCCTAGCACAGATACGCAGTATTTT. V is TRBV20-1 and J is TRBJ2-3; D is undetermined. Looked up from germline, CDR1 is DFQATT and CDR2 is SNEGSKA (reference sequence). V was trimmed by 2 bases and J by 0 bases, leaving 6 bases between them. The CDR3 extends over 13 amino acids.

V usage is TRBV5-4 and J usage is TRBJ2-3, with D perhaps assigned TRBD1 or TRBD2 (5 bases each). This CDR3 contains 15 residues. Per germline, CDR1 SGHNT and CDR2 YYREEE (reference sequence). With 5 bases removed from V and 2 bases from J, the gap between germline ends came to 15 bases. The CDR3 region has the DNA TGTGCCAGCAGGTCCGGGACGCAGCTCACAGATACGCAGTATTTT. Residues: CASRSGTQLTDTQYF.

This clonotype was recorded at least ten times. The V call is TRBV2, the J call TRBJ2-2, with 7 bases fitting TRBD2. This CDR3 region has 14 residues. CDR1 SNHLY and CDR2 FYNNEI come from the germline V gene. With V trimmed by 7 bases and J by 7 bases, 9 bases remained unmatched. The CDR3 bases are TGTGCCAGCACCCAAGGGAGGGGCGGCGGGGAGCTGTTTTTT. Amino acids: CASTQGRGGGELFF.

This clonotype was counted ten times or more. The CDR3 DNA reads TGTGCCAGCAGCAATCAGATTAGACCTGGCTACACCTTC. Translation gives CASSNQIRPGYTF. The chain has TRBV7-2 and TRBJ1-2, with D uncertain. Germline loops: CDR1 SGHTA, CDR2 FQGNSA. The length of the CDR3 is 13 residues. The V end lost 5 bases, the J end lost 7 bases, and 14 bases lay between the germline ends.

This chain uses TRBV7-6 with TRBJ2-7; 7 bases align to TRBD1. V lost 6 bases, J lost 7 bases, and 9 bases stayed unmatched. The CDR3 is 13 residues long. Germline V gives CDR1 SGHVS, CDR2 FNYEAQ. The CDR3: CASSSDRSDEQYF. CDR3 nucleotide sequence: TGTGCCAGCAGTTCGGACAGGAGTGATGAGCAGTACTTC.

The gene calls are TRBV19 and TRBJ1-5; D not certain. Trimming took off 3 bases at V and 2 bases at J, with 11 bases between the two ends. Germline CDR1 LNHDA, CDR2 SQIVND (reference sequence). The length of the CDR3 is 15 residues. The chain's CDR3 is CASSIRVSGNQPQHF. The CDR3 bases are TGTGCCAGTAGTATTCGGGTCTCTGGCAATCAGCCCCAGCATTTT.

In its sample, this clonotype was seen many times. The chain uses TRBV29-1 and TRBJ2-3, with a possible D match to TRBD2 (6 bases). Per germline, CDR1 SQVTM and CDR2 ANQGSEA. Trimming took 5 bases from V and 3 from J, leaving 15 bases between them. This CDR3 is 14 amino acids long. The DNA of the CDR3 is TGCAGCGTTCGGCCAGGAGGGGTAACAGATACGCAGTATTTT. It encodes CSVRPGGVTDTQYF.

This clonotype appeared a few times. The rearrangement links TRBV19 to TRBJ2-6, with D possibly matching TRBD1 (5 bases). V was trimmed by 7 bases and J by 2 bases, leaving 18 bases between them. The CDR3 covers 17 residues. Germline V gene lookup returns CDR1 LNHDA and CDR2 SQIVND (reference sequence). The CDR3 spells CASTKGWGSTGANVLTF. The CDR3 region has the DNA TGTGCCAGTACCAAGGGGTGGGGTTCAACTGGGGCCAACGTCCTGACTTTC. Looking up the rest from reference TRBV19 and TRBJ2-6 gives the full variable domain: DGGITQSPKYLFRKEGQNVTLSCEQNLNHDAMYWYRQDPGQGLRLIYYSQIVNDFQKGDIAEGYSVSREKKESFPLTVTSAQKNPTAFYLCASTKGWGSTGANVLTFGAGSRLTVL.

Concerning this clonotype itself: A read error is possible here, since a much larger clone lies one base away. The chain has TRBV12-3 or TRBV12-4 and TRBJ1-1; D is possibly TRBD1 (6 bases). V was pared by 4 bases and J by 1 base, with 16 bases between. The CDR3 loop spans 16 amino acids. CDR3 sequence reads: CASSSSSGEENTEAFF. CDR3 sequence (DNA): TGTGCCAGCAGTTCGTCATCAGGGGAAGAGAACACTGAAGCTTTCTTT.

This chain connects TRBV27 to TRBJ1-2, with 9 bases matching TRBD1. V was pared by 7 bases and J by 8 bases, with 11 bases of the junction left unmatched. Per germline, CDR1 MNHEY and CDR2 SMNVEV (reference sequence). The CDR3 extends over 14 amino acids. The CDR3 region has the DNA TGTGCCAGCAAGCCCCCGGGACAGGGATGGGGCTACACCTTC. It encodes CASKPPGQGWGYTF.

Many counts were recorded for this clonotype. The V and J genes are TRBV28 and TRBJ1-3, with TRBD1 identical over 10 bases. The CDR3 covers 16 residues. V lost 4 bases to trimming and J lost 2 bases; unmatched junction nucleotides: 5. Germline loops: CDR1 MDHEN, CDR2 SYDVKM. Here the CDR3 reads CASSYPGQGAGNTIYF. In DNA form, the CDR3 reads TGTGCCAGCAGTTACCCAGGACAGGGGGCTGGAAACACCATATATTTT.

This clonotype was counted at least ten times. The chain is built from TRBV4-1 and TRBJ2-1; a possible D gene is TRBD2 (5 bases). The CDR3 has 16 amino acids. Per the germline V gene, CDR1 is MGHRA and CDR2 is YSYEKL. Trimming shortened V by 0 bases and J by 1 base, and 10 bases separated the two germline ends. The CDR3 here is CASSQDAAVSYNEQFF. In DNA, the CDR3 is TGCGCCAGCAGCCAAGATGCAGCGGTTTCCTACAATGAGCAGTTCTTC.

This chain joins TRBV14 and TRBJ2-4; a possible D gene is TRBD1 (5 bases). Trimming cost V 4 bases and J 1 base, with 17 bases left between them. This CDR3 contains 17 residues. Germline CDR1 is SGHDN and CDR2 is FVKESK. CDR3 sequence reads: CASSPLDSKGAKNIQYF. CDR3 DNA: TGTGCCAGCAGCCCCCTTGACAGTAAGGGGGCCAAAAACATTCAGTACTTC.

This clonotype was recorded at least ten times. The J gene is TRBJ2-1, the V gene TRBV20-1; D perhaps matches TRBD2 (5 bases). Trimming shortened V by 4 bases and J by 4 bases, and 14 bases separated the two germline ends. Germline CDR1 is DFQATT and CDR2 is SNEGSKA (reference sequence). This CDR3 has 14 amino acids. The CDR3 coding sequence is TGCAGTGCTAAGACGGGCGGAGGTTACAATGAGCAGTTCTTC. Translating it yields CSAKTGGGYNEQFF.

The chain employs TRBV6-4 and TRBJ1-2; D call uncertain. Germline V gives CDR1 MRHNA, CDR2 SNTAGT. This CDR3 is built from 13 residues. Trimming took off 0 bases at V and 5 bases at J, with 7 bases between the two ends. The CDR3 here is CASSDSGEYGYTF. The CDR3, as DNA: TGTGCCAGCAGTGACTCAGGAGAATATGGCTACACCTTC.

The sample holds many counts of this clonotype. The genes are TRBV9 and TRBJ2-5; D unclear. Per the germline V gene, CDR1 is SGDLS and CDR2 is YYNGEE. CDR3 length: 13 amino acids. Trimming shortened V by 0 bases and J by 5 bases, and 8 bases separated the two germline ends. CDR3 DNA: TGTGCCAGCAGCGTAGGGGTCGAGGAGACCCAGTACTTC. Protein sequence: CASSVGVEETQYF.

This clonotype was counted many times. The rearrangement links TRBV28 to TRBJ2-3, with TRBD2 matching 8 bases. In germline, CDR1 is MDHEN, CDR2 SYDVKM. The CDR3 consists of 16 residues. Trimming took 6 bases from V and 2 from J; bases not matched to a gene: 10. The CDR3 DNA reads TGTGCCAGCAGGACGGGGGGGCGAACCCCCACAGATACGCAGTATTTT. This translates into CASRTGGRTPTDTQYF. Based on the CDR3 plus reference TRBV28 and TRBJ2-3, the full variable domain is DVKVTQSSRYLVKRTGEKVFLECVQDMDHENMFWYRQDPGLGLRLIYFSYDVKMKEKGDIPEGYSVSREKKERFSLILESASTNQTSMYLCASRTGGRTPTDTQYFGPGTRLTVL.

This clonotype was detected ten times or more. The chain joins TRBV5-1 to TRBJ1-1, with D hard to call. V was pared by 5 bases and J by 0 bases, with 11 bases between. The V gene's germline CDR1 is SGHRS and CDR2 YFSETQ. The CDR3 is made up of 14 amino acids. CDR3 region: CASREGRLNTEAFF. The CDR3 DNA follows: TGCGCCAGCAGGGAAGGAAGACTGAACACTGAAGCTTTCTTT.

V is TRBV5-4 and J is TRBJ2-1, with TRBD2 matching over 16 bases. The CDR3 is 13 amino acids. V lost 10 bases, J lost 8 bases, and 3 bases stayed unmatched. CDR1 and CDR2 from the germline V gene are SGHNT and YYREEE (reference sequence). CDR3 nucleotides: TGTGCCGGGACTAGCGGGGGGGCACATGAGCAGTTCTTC. It yields the protein CAGTSGGAHEQFF.